These T cell receptor beta chains were read from a single sample in a study of glioma-infiltrating T cells. TCRdb analysed the multiplex PCR reads with MiXCR anew, one entry per CDR3 protein. This sample has some 110,000 distinct CDR3 sequences, with approximately 25% found just once. Sequenced material: glioma tissue, nonneoplastic brain tissue, or PBMCs (not recorded which). These receptor sequences come from a human donor with low-grade glioma or glioblastoma, undergoing nonglioma brain surgery, or in good health (not recorded which). CDR3s include the opening cysteine and the closing phenylalanine or tryptophan. D genes are given only for firm matches. Some rows mark clone size as missing; the rest say once, few, many or name a class of expanded clone.

TRBJ2-7 TRBV27 few TRBD1 CASRGQGAGEQYF TGTGCCAGCAGAGGACAGGGGGCAGGAGAGCAGTACTTC
TRBJ2-2 TRBV5-1 - - CASSLEASGELFF TGCGCCAGCAGCTTGGAGGCCTCCGGGGAGCTGTTTTTT
TRBJ2-3 TRBV29-1 - TRBD1 CSGGTGGDTQYF TGCAGCGGTGGGACAGGGGGAGATACGCAGTATTTT
TRBJ1-1 TRBV4-1 many TRBD1 CASSYTGGANTEAFF TGCGCCAGCAGCTACACAGGGGGCGCGAACACTGAAGCTTTCTTT
TRBJ2-1 TRBV20-1 many TRBD2 CSASGGGSYNEQFF TGCAGTGCTAGTGGGGGGGGCTCCTACAATGAGCAGTTCTTC
TRBJ1-5 TRBV19 many TRBD1 CASSMGDRGSNQPQHF TGTGCCAGTAGTATGGGGGACAGGGGGAGCAATCAGCCCCAGCATTTT
TRBJ1-5 TRBV28 many - CASSSNGWGRVNQPQHF TGTGCCAGCAGTTCTAACGGGTGGGGGAGGGTCAATCAGCCCCAGCATTTT
TRBJ2-2 TRBV27 many - CASSFSGRTGTGELFF TGTGCCAGCAGTTTCTCGGGGCGTACCGGCACCGGGGAGCTGTTTTTT
TRBJ1-1 TRBV10-3 many - CAISVGYGPNTEAFF TGTGCCATCAGTGTCGGGTACGGACCGAACACTGAAGCTTTCTTT
TRBJ2-7 TRBV12-3/TRBV12-4 - - CASSLLYRRYEQYF TGTGCCAGCAGTTTATTGTACAGGCGGTACGAGCAGTACTTC